This T cell receptor beta chain stems from a study of blood T cell repertoires in COVID-19. Study-level information: Donors in the United States, Italy and Spain gave samples during acute or convalescent COVID-19. PBMCs, B-cell-depleted T cells, or T cells provided the cDNA or gDNA that made up the material.

This clone was seen once. Original methodology: Amplifying reference gene primers gave estimates of nucleated cell counts. Data came from immunoSEQ multiplex PCR; TCRdb stores just in-frame clones and leaves some out. V, J and clone size are those of that table, while D and trimming were read from the DNA. The sample yields under 140,000 clones, around nine tenths seen once. The material sequenced was peripheral blood. The receptor's source is a human donor in a cohort sampled during active COVID-19.

CDR3 region: CASSPGLAGGRSSYNEQFF. The CDR3 DNA is TGCGCCAGCAGCCCGGGACTAGCGGGGGGCCGCAGCTCCTACAATGAGCAGTTCTTC. V gene TRBV4-1 combines with J gene TRBJ2-1, with 15 bases lining up with TRBD2. The CDR3 runs 19 residues. The junction had 7 bases not matched to a gene; V was cut back by 4 bases and J by 0 bases. Germline assignment: CDR1 MGHRA and CDR2 YSYEKL.